The 12 T cell receptor beta chains presented below share a single source sample, sequenced in a study of T cells after yellow fever vaccination. TCRdb fed the 5' RACE reads into MiXCR, producing one record per CDR3 protein. This table holds some 390,000 distinct CDR3 sequences, roughly 6.1% found once. The material was PBMCs, obtained 5 days after the yellow fever booster vaccination. These receptors all stem from a man aged 30 to 45 who received the YFV17D yellow fever vaccine.

This clonotype appeared many times. V gene TRBV7-2 combines with J gene TRBJ2-5; maybe TRBD1 (6 bases). CDR3 length equals 15 residues. Germline CDR1 and CDR2: SGHTA and FQGNSA. The V end lost 5 bases, the J end lost 1 base, and 14 bases lay between the germline ends. The CDR3: CASSRQGTLQETQYF. The CDR3, as DNA: TGTGCCAGCAGCCGGCAGGGGACCCTCCAAGAGACCCAGTACTTC.

This clonotype has just a few counts. The chain uses TRBV28 and TRBJ2-1; 9 nucleotides line up with TRBD1. Germline CDR1 MDHEN, CDR2 SYDVKM. This CDR3 has 15 residues. V lost 5 bases, J lost 6 bases, and 8 bases stayed unmatched. In DNA, the CDR3 is TGTGCCAGCAGTCTACGACAGGGGGGGATCAATGAGCAGTTCTTC. This sequence encodes CASSLRQGGINEQFF.

The table lists this clonotype with many counts. The chain recombines TRBV7-2 with TRBJ2-7; 12 bases align to TRBD2. V gave up 0 bases and J gave up 4 bases; unmatched junction bases: 7. This CDR3 region has 17 residues. CDR1 is SGHTA and CDR2 is FQGNSA in the germline V gene. The CDR3 is CASSLARSGTSGYEQYF. The CDR3 DNA reads as TGTGCCAGCAGCTTAGCGAGGTCCGGGACTAGCGGGTACGAGCAGTACTTC. Full variable domain (missing parts from reference TRBV7-2 and TRBJ2-7): GAGVSQSPSNKVTEKGKDVELRCDPISGHTALYWYRQSLGQGLEFLIYFQGNSAPDKSGLPSDRFSAERTGGSVSTLTIQRTQQEDSAVYLCASSLARSGTSGYEQYFGPGTRLTVT.

This clonotype was observed many times. The rearrangement uses TRBV7-9 and TRBJ1-5; D remains ambiguous. Germline-derived CDR1 and CDR2 are SEHNR and FQNEAQ (reference sequence). V dropped 5 bases and J dropped 4 bases, with 15 bases sitting between them. There are 15 residues in the CDR3. CDR3 residues: CASSADPTPNQPQHF. CDR3 nucleotide sequence: TGTGCCAGCAGCGCCGATCCGACTCCAAATCAGCCCCAGCATTTT.

As to this clonotype: An end of the junction does not agree with germline; a read error may underlie this. This chain joins TRBV3-1 and TRBJ2-7; possibly TRBD2 for D (5 bases). There are 19 residues in the CDR3. Germline-derived CDR1 and CDR2 are LGHDT and YNNKEL (reference sequence). Written as DNA, the CDR3 is TGTGCCACCAGCCAATGGATAGTGAGAGGGATCGGTGGATCCTACGAGCAGTACTTC. Translation gives CATSQWIVRGIGGSYEQYF.

There are a few counts of this clonotype. The V call is TRBV7-2, the J call TRBJ2-5; D is unresolved. From germline, CDR1 is SGHTA and CDR2 FQGNSA. Trimming stripped 1 base from V and 5 bases from J, with 11 bases between. This CDR3 spans 14 amino acids. CDR3 nucleotides: TGTGCCAGCAGCTTAGTTGCCAACGTGGAGACCCAGTACTTC. This encodes CASSLVANVETQYF.

The chain recombines TRBV29-1 with TRBJ2-3; no clear D gene. Trimming removed 3 bases at V and 4 bases at J, with 11 bases between. Germline CDR1 reads SQVTM; CDR2 reads ANQGSEA. The CDR3 spans 13 residues. The CDR3 DNA sequence: TGCAGCGTTGATTCCCGGTGGCCAGATACGCAGTATTTT. Translation gives CSVDSRWPDTQYF.

At least ten counts were recorded for this clonotype. This chain joins TRBV28 and TRBJ2-1, with a weak D call TRBD2 (6 bases). Germline V gene sequence: CDR1 MDHEN, CDR2 SYDVKM. The CDR3 extends over 15 amino acids. V shed 6 bases and J shed 9 bases, with 21 bases lying between them. Here the CDR3 reads CASRRARTRGGEQFF. CDR3 nucleotides: TGTGCCAGCAGGCGGGCGAGGACCCGGGGAGGTGAGCAGTTCTTC.

This clonotype was observed many times. The chain couples TRBV6-6 to TRBJ2-2; D may be TRBD1 (6 bases). This CDR3 comprises 12 residues. The germline V and J ends were trimmed by 6 bases and 7 bases, with 9 bases remaining between them. The germline CDR1 and CDR2 sequences are MNHNY and SVGAGI (reference sequence). The CDR3 here is CASRGAIGELFF. CDR3 in DNA: TGTGCCAGCAGGGGGGCAATCGGGGAGCTGTTTTTT.

The chain employs TRBV7-2 and TRBJ2-1; 12 bases agree with TRBD2. CDR1 is SGHTA and CDR2 is FQGNSA in the germline V gene. The CDR3 is 17 amino acids. Losses at the gene ends were 7 bases for V and 7 bases for J; bases not matched to a gene: 14. CDR3 sequence reads: CASTLELAGGPRNEQFF. In nucleotides, the CDR3 is TGTGCCAGCACCCTGGAGCTAGCGGGAGGGCCTCGAAATGAGCAGTTCTTC. Full variable domain (rest looked up from reference TRBV7-2 and TRBJ2-1): GAGVSQSPSNKVTEKGKDVELRCDPISGHTALYWYRQSLGQGLEFLIYFQGNSAPDKSGLPSDRFSAERTGGSVSTLTIQRTQQEDSAVYLCASTLELAGGPRNEQFFGPGTRLTVL.

Ten or more counts support this clonotype. This chain links TRBV5-1 with TRBJ2-7; D might be TRBD2 (6 bases). V shed 3 bases and J shed 7 bases, with 17 bases lying between them. This CDR3 contains 14 residues. CDR1 SGHRS and CDR2 YFSETQ come from the germline V gene. CDR3 in DNA: TGCGCCAGCAGCTCCGGGACTCCCCCTCTGGAGCAGTACTTC. Its protein is CASSSGTPPLEQYF.

This chain links TRBV2 with TRBJ2-2, with 7 bases matching TRBD2. V was pared by 7 bases and J by 6 bases, with 8 bases of the junction left unmatched. The CDR3 extends over 14 amino acids. CDR1 is SNHLY, CDR2 FYNNEI, per germline. Written as DNA, the CDR3 is TGTGCCAGCACCCGGTGGGAGGGCCCCGGGGAGCTGTTTTTT. This gives the protein CASTRWEGPGELFF.